The present T cell receptor (beta chain) was sequenced within a study of T cells in Graves' hyperthyroidism and ophthalmopathy (dated by TCRdb to the late 2010s). In terms of the full investigation: Peripheral blood was collected at initial diagnosis, before any treatment. TCR V-J signatures able to tell the groups apart were searched for in a discovery cohort of 90 to 100 patients, of whom roughly 42 had Graves' ophthalmopathy and 57 had stable Graves' hyperthyroidism. Whether ophthalmopathy could be predicted prospectively was tested in an independent validation cohort made up of 18 to 20 hyperthyroidism patients plus 17 patients who later progressed to ophthalmopathy. The approximately 98 discovery patients were randomly divided into training and test sets at a 7:3 ratio. The study also compared thyroid tissue and blood T-cell repertoires from 5 to 7 Graves' hyperthyroidism patients. After sampling, hyperthyroidism patients received methimazole starting at 30 mg daily, and ophthalmopathy patients received high-dose intravenous methylprednisolone. The paper reports TCR Vbeta CDR3 sequencing of approximately 140 peripheral blood samples: over 40 ophthalmopathy, fewer than 80 hyperthyroidism and about 17 progressor patients.

This clonotype was recorded at least ten times. It lacks a known antigen. Per-base qualities were not stored, and no clone one base away is much larger. On the study overall, not on this receptor specifically: Most expanded thyroid clonotypes (frequency above 0.001) were also found in blood, which suggests that blood repertoires may mirror thyroid immune responses. In validation, the model predicted progression to ophthalmopathy with just under 71% sensitivity and less than 75% specificity, a median of about 6 months before onset. Ophthalmopathy was separated from stable hyperthyroidism by a 13 V-J signature model, with about 88% sensitivity and roughly 84% specificity obtained in cross-validation and 80%/75% obtained in testing. Sample size was not statistically predetermined, and blinding of investigators to group allocation was not performed.

A patient counted as having stable Graves' hyperthyroidism if no progression to ophthalmopathy occurred over 18 months of follow-up. Hyperthyroidism patients were newly diagnosed, with disease duration under 2 months, and aged 18 to 65 years. Exclusion was applied to patients with uncontrolled infections, other autoimmune diseases, pregnancy or lactation. Diagnoses were based on clinical symptoms, serum thyroxine and TRAb, thyroid ultrasound and orbital computed tomography. PBMCs were separated from around 9.1 ml of fresh peripheral blood using Ficoll-Paque density gradient centrifugation. Trizol reagent was used to extract total RNA, and RNA quality was then checked on an Agilent 2100 Bioanalyzer. For CDR1 and CDR2, the germline V gene lists SGHTA and FQGNSA. Counted from cysteine to phenylalanine, this CDR3 has 14 amino acids. Only the CDR3 DNA is retained, 42 bases long and in frame from the first base. Trimming at the junction amounts to 4 bases on V and 5 bases on J, and the germline ends lie 12 bases apart.

The TCR beta CDR3 regions were amplified from RNA transcripts. For the first round of RT-PCR on the TCR CDR3, the HTBI primer set was used together with the Qiagen OneStep RT-PCR kit. The libraries were constructed in a second round of multiplex PCR and then size-selected and purified. Paired-end sequencing of the libraries was performed with 100 bp reads on an Illumina HiSeq2000. The paper's processing steps were these. SOAPnuke was used to process the raw data, with reads discarded if the reads contained adapters or uncalled bases, had a mean Phred below 15, or lacked an exact constant-primer or identifier match. High-quality paired reads were merged using COPE v1.2.5, and each unique nucleotide sequence was defined as a clonotype. Clonotypes were aligned to IMGT TRBV, TRBD and TRBJ reference segments using MiTCR v1.1. Only V-J combinations with frequency above 0.0001, covering 99% to 99.2% of repertoires, were analysed. The TCS score was defined as F50 (clonal expansion) divided by E x V (chaos), with BLOSUM62-based TCRdist calculated between CDR3 peptides within each V-J. Welch's t-statistics and random forest reduced approximately 520 V-J features to roughly 13, which were used in a naive Bayes classifier (R e1071). The public reads were reanalyzed by TCRdb: fastp trimming at Q25, MiXCR alignment, in-frame beta chains only. Merged by CDR3 protein, the rows form single entries marked with the most common genes and DNA. The authors' filters were not applied to this entry. Present in this sample are more than 600,000 distinct CDR3 sequences, 16% of which were seen just once. 8.4% of the sample belongs to the ten largest clones.

The source is a man younger than 35 with Graves' hyperthyroidism. In this chain, TRBV7-2 is recombined with TRBJ2-1; TRBD2 is perhaps the D gene, given 6 matching bases. Material: blood. The nucleotides are TGTGCCAGCAGCTCCCAGACTAGTAACAATGAGCAGTTCTTC. Its translation is CASSSQTSNNEQFF.